The 29 T cell receptor beta chains in this list originate from one sample, sequenced in a study of regulatory T cells in long-lasting Graves disease. Indicated time point: newly diagnosed GD, antithyroid drugs for less than 3 months. The TCR library was made from RNA that had been extracted from PBMCs in TRIzol. Through Arm-PCR of CDR3 regions and iRepertoire HTBI primers, TCR beta libraries were built. Each CDR3 protein is one row after TCRdb ran MiXCR on the multiplex PCR reads. The table includes 440,000 or so distinct CDR3 sequences, 15% to 20% detected once. These same data were also listed under a study on T cells in Graves' hyperthyroidism and ophthalmopathy.

The starting material was peripheral blood mononuclear cells (PBMCs), obtained at new diagnosis, from a patient treated with antithyroid drugs. These receptor sequences come from a woman in her 30s with Graves disease.

This clonotype was observed at least ten times. The chain is built from TRBV12-3 or TRBV12-4 and TRBJ2-1; tentative D call: TRBD2 (6 bases). The CDR3 runs to 15 residues. The germline V and J ends were trimmed by 4 bases and 5 bases, with 15 bases remaining between them. In nucleotides, the CDR3 is TGTGCCAGCAGTTACGACAGCGGAGGGGACAATGAGCAGTTCTTC. Its protein product is CASSYDSGGDNEQFF.

About this clonotype itself: Relative to the germline gene, one junction end is altered; a read error may explain this. The chain combines TRBV18 with TRBJ1-2; D is ambiguous. This CDR3 region has 15 residues. Germline V gives CDR1 KGHSH, CDR2 LQKENI. The CDR3 bases are TGTGCCAGCTCACCAGGACGGGGAACCACCTATGGCTGCACCTTC. It yields the protein CASSPGRGTTYGCTF.

A remark on this clonotype: A much larger clone is a single base away; this may be a read error. The chain links TRBV6-1 to TRBJ2-3, with 7 bases identical to TRBD2. Germline V CDR1 and CDR2: MNHNS, SASEGT. The CDR3 length is 15 residues. CDR3 sequence: CASSDGSGTADMQYF. CDR3 bases: TGTGCCAGCAGTGACGGAAGCGGGACTGCAGATATGCAGTATTTT.

The chain is built from TRBV14 and TRBJ2-5, with D tentatively TRBD2 (5 bases). The V end lost 1 base, the J end lost 1 base, and 13 bases lay between the germline ends. From germline, CDR1 is SGHDN and CDR2 FVKESK. CDR3 length equals 16 residues. The CDR3: CASSQALFGLQETQYF. CDR3 in DNA: TGTGCCAGCAGCCAAGCTCTATTCGGACTCCAAGAGACCCAGTACTTC.

This clonotype was counted many times. The chain has TRBV6-5 and TRBJ1-5; TRBD1 might be the D (5 bases). The CDR3 spans 17 residues. Trimming stripped 2 bases from V and 0 bases from J, with 14 bases between. Looked up from germline, CDR1 is MNHEY and CDR2 is SVGAGI. CDR3 in DNA: TGTGCCAGCAGTTACCAAACAGGAGTGTTTAGCAATCAGCCCCAGCATTTT. Protein sequence: CASSYQTGVFSNQPQHF.

This clonotype was recorded at least ten times. This chain links TRBV30 with TRBJ2-5; D is unclear. V was clipped by 1 base and J by 5 bases, with 11 bases between them. The CDR3 has 13 residues. Germline-derived CDR1 and CDR2 are GTSNPN and SVGIG (reference sequence). CDR3 sequence reads: CAWSGDVRETQYF. In DNA form, the CDR3 reads TGTGCCTGGAGTGGAGACGTCCGGGAGACCCAGTACTTC.

This clonotype was detected a few times. The chain links TRBV7-9 to TRBJ1-6, with D hard to call. The V gene's germline CDR1 is SEHNR and CDR2 FQNEAQ (reference sequence). The CDR3 runs 14 residues. V lost 3 bases, J lost 8 bases, and 11 bases lay in between. The CDR3 coding sequence is TGTGCCAGCAGCTTCTTGGAGCGAGATTCACCCCTCCACTTT. It is translated as CASSFLERDSPLHF.

In its sample, this clonotype was seen many times. The V gene is TRBV20-1, the J gene TRBJ2-5, with D unclear. Looked up from germline, CDR1 is DFQATT and CDR2 is SNEGSKA (reference sequence). Trimming cost V 6 bases and J 4 bases, with 15 bases left between them. The CDR3 is made up of 13 amino acids. The CDR3 region has the DNA TGCAGTGCCCAGCAGCTCCCACTAGAGACCCAGTACTTC. Its protein product is CSAQQLPLETQYF.

This clonotype was recorded many times. The chain joins TRBV6-5 to TRBJ2-2; D gene uncertain. The CDR3 extends over 17 amino acids. Germline V gene data show CDR1 as MNHEY and CDR2 as SVGAGI. V was pared by 2 bases and J by 1 base, with 14 bases between. CDR3 sequence reads: CASSYTDRRLNTGELFF. The CDR3 region has the DNA TGTGCCAGCAGTTACACGGATAGGCGGCTGAACACCGGGGAGCTGTTTTTT.

This clonotype was recorded many times. The chain couples TRBV6-5 to TRBJ1-5, with TRBD1 identical over 10 bases. This CDR3 is built from 16 residues. V shed 4 bases and J 1 base; nucleotides not matched to a gene: 4. Germline assignment: CDR1 MNHEY and CDR2 SVGAGI. CDR3 sequence: CASSFPGQGSNQPQHF. The CDR3, as DNA: TGTGCCAGCAGTTTCCCGGGACAGGGGAGCAATCAGCCCCAGCATTTT.

On this clonotype itself: This could be a read error, since a much larger clone is one nucleotide away. The genes are TRBV18 and TRBJ2-7; a weak D match, TRBD1 (5 bases). CDR3 length: 13 residues. Per the germline V gene, CDR1 is KGHSH and CDR2 is LQKENI. The CDR3 DNA sequence: TGTGCCGGCTCACCTCCCAGGGCCTACGAGCAGTACTTC. Protein product: CAGSPPRAYEQYF.

This rearrangement joins TRBV7-9 to TRBJ1-1; D not resolved. The V and J ends lost 3 bases and 10 bases respectively, with 6 bases between them. Germline V gene lookup returns CDR1 SEHNR and CDR2 FQNEAQ (reference sequence). This CDR3 is built from 10 residues. CDR3 nucleotide sequence: TGTGCCAGCAGCTTCATGGGAGCTTTCTTT. It yields the protein CASSFMGAFF.

This clonotype came up many times. The rearrangement uses TRBV2 and TRBJ2-5, with TRBD1 matching 9 bases. The junction had 5 bases not matched to a gene; V was cut back by 4 bases and J by 5 bases. The germline gives CDR1 SNHLY, CDR2 FYNNEI. The CDR3 spans 14 residues. The CDR3 region has the DNA TGTGCCAGCAGTGGGGACAGGGTTTCGGAGACCCAGTACTTC. Translation: CASSGDRVSETQYF.

The table lists this clonotype with many counts. The chain combines TRBV6-2 or TRBV6-3 with TRBJ1-5; D remains unclear. From germline, CDR1 is MNHEY and CDR2 SVGEGT. Trimming cost V 2 bases and J 0 bases, with 17 bases left between them. There are 18 residues in the CDR3. The chain's CDR3 is CASSYLAVYRDSNQPQHF. CDR3 DNA sequence: TGTGCCAGCAGTTACCTGGCGGTTTACAGAGATAGCAATCAGCCCCAGCATTTT.

This clonotype was seen only a few times. The CDR3 DNA sequence: TGTGCCATCAGTGGGAGGACTAGCGCACAAGAGACCCAGTACTTC. Protein sequence: CAISGRTSAQETQYF. The rearrangement links TRBV10-3 to TRBJ2-5; 9 nucleotides match TRBD2. The CDR3 sequence is 15 residues long. V was clipped by 4 bases and J by 2 bases; unmatched bases: 5. Germline V gene data show CDR1 as ENHRY and CDR2 as SYGVKD.

A few counts support this clonotype. V and J are TRBV5-1 and TRBJ2-3, with D tentatively TRBD1 (5 bases). The germline V and J ends were trimmed by 2 bases and 5 bases, with 12 bases remaining between them. The CDR3 runs 14 residues. The germline CDR1 and CDR2 sequences are SGHRS and YFSETQ. The CDR3 loop is CASSLGAGEDTQYF. CDR3 nucleotide sequence: TGCGCCAGCAGCTTAGGGGCTGGGGAAGATACGCAGTATTTT. The whole variable domain, remainder taken from reference TRBV5-1 and TRBJ2-3, is KAGVTQTPRYLIKTRGQQVTLSCSPISGHRSVSWYQQTPGQGLQFLFEYFSETQRNKGNFPGRFSGRQFSNSRSEMNVSTLELGDSALYLCASSLGAGEDTQYFGPGTRLTVL.

This clonotype was seen many times. The chain recombines TRBV20-1 with TRBJ2-3; 13 nucleotides match TRBD2. V shed 6 bases, J shed 7 bases, and the junction held 4 bases outside the gene matches. CDR3 length equals 13 residues. Germline values: CDR1 DFQATT, CDR2 SNEGSKA (reference sequence). The DNA for the CDR3 is TGCAGTGCAAGACTAGCGGGAGGTAATACGCAGTATTTT. Translating it yields CSARLAGGNTQYF.

The chain joins TRBV11-3 to TRBJ2-1; TRBD2 agrees at 10 bases. Germline CDR1 reads SGHNT; CDR2 reads YENEEA. The CDR3 is 17 amino acids. The V gene end was trimmed by 4 bases and the J gene end by 9 bases; junction bases not matched to a gene: 15. In DNA, the CDR3 is TGTGCCAGCAGCTCAACCTCCACCGCTAGCGGGAGTGGTGAGCAGTTCTTC. Its translation: CASSSTSTASGSGEQFF.

This clonotype showed up many times. The J gene is TRBJ1-2, the V gene TRBV2, with 7 bases that match TRBD1. The CDR3 is 13 amino acids. Looked up from germline, CDR1 is SNHLY and CDR2 is FYNNEI. J lost 12 bases, V lost 5 bases, and 12 bases had no gene match. CDR3 coding DNA: TGTGCCAGCAGTACGACAGGGAGCGGCGAGAACACCTTC. This translates into CASSTTGSGENTF.

There are a few counts of this clonotype. This rearrangement joins TRBV3-1 to TRBJ2-5, with 9 bases identical to TRBD2. The V gene end was trimmed by 4 bases and the J gene end by 2 bases; junction bases not matched to a gene: 11. CDR1 is LGHDT, CDR2 YNNKEL, per germline (reference sequence). The CDR3 totals 17 residues. The CDR3 DNA follows: TGTGCCAGCAGCCTCACCGTCGGGACTAGCAATCAAGAGACCCAGTACTTC. Amino acid sequence: CASSLTVGTSNQETQYF.

Many counts were recorded for this clonotype. The genes are TRBV2 and TRBJ2-3, with D unresolved. This CDR3 has 12 residues. The V gene's germline CDR1 is SNHLY and CDR2 FYNNEI. V lost 7 bases, J lost 6 bases, and 11 bases lay in between. The CDR3 region is CASKLKRDTQYF. CDR3 nucleotide sequence: TGTGCCAGCAAGTTGAAGAGGGATACGCAGTATTTT.

The chain employs TRBV6-1 and TRBJ2-5; D is undetermined. CDR1 MNHNS and CDR2 SASEGT come from the germline V gene. V lost 8 bases to trimming and J lost 0 bases, with 10 bases between them. The CDR3 has 13 residues. As DNA, the CDR3 is TGTGCCAGCCGCGGACGAAACCAAGAGACCCAGTACTTC. It yields the protein CASRGRNQETQYF.

This clonotype was observed at least ten times. The chain links TRBV28 to TRBJ2-7; D perhaps matches TRBD2 (5 bases). From germline, CDR1 is MDHEN and CDR2 SYDVKM. CDR3 length: 14 amino acids. The V and J ends lost 7 bases and 4 bases respectively, with 17 bases between them. The CDR3 loop reads CASKTRRLLYEQYF. The CDR3 DNA follows: TGTGCCAGCAAGACACGGAGGCTGTTGTACGAGCAGTACTTC.

This clonotype was detected a few times. The chain has TRBV27 and TRBJ1-3; D gene ambiguous. Germline CDR1 MNHEY, CDR2 SMNVEV (reference sequence). This CDR3 is built from 11 residues. V dropped 7 bases and J dropped 4 bases, with 5 bases sitting between them. The CDR3 region is CASMRGNTIYF. The CDR3 region has the DNA TGTGCCAGCATGAGGGGAAACACCATATATTTT.

This clonotype has ten or more counts. The chain couples TRBV9 to TRBJ2-1; D gene uncertain. Trimming stripped 4 bases from V and 3 bases from J, with 20 bases between. Germline lookup yields CDR1 SGDLS and CDR2 YYNGEE. The length of the CDR3 is 17 residues. DNA of the CDR3: TGTGCCAGCAGCTCACCCGTAAGCGCGCCTCTCTACAATGAGCAGTTCTTC. This translates into CASSSPVSAPLYNEQFF.

This clonotype has a handful of counts. This chain connects TRBV6-1 to TRBJ1-3; TRBD1 matches at 8 bases. Unmatched junction bases numbered 7, after V lost 5 bases and J lost 1 base. This CDR3 region has 16 residues. Germline V lookup: CDR1 MNHNS, CDR2 SASEGT. The chain's CDR3 is CASSRRTGTSGNTIYF. As DNA, the CDR3 is TGTGCCAGCAGTCGACGGACAGGGACTTCTGGAAACACCATATATTTT.

The rearrangement joins TRBV20-1 to TRBJ2-7; D is undetermined. Trimming cost V 0 bases and J 3 bases, with 12 bases left between them. This CDR3 contains 14 residues. The germline V gene encodes CDR1 DFQATT and CDR2 SNEGSKA (reference sequence). Here the CDR3 DNA reads TGCAGTGCTAGAGATCGGCTCCCTAACTACGAGCAGTACTTC. Its protein is CSARDRLPNYEQYF.

This clonotype was seen ten or more times. The gene calls are TRBV6-2 or TRBV6-3 and TRBJ1-1, with D possibly matching TRBD1 (5 bases). The CDR3 consists of 14 residues. V gave up 3 bases and J gave up 4 bases, with 12 bases separating them. Germline V gene sequence: CDR1 MNHEY, CDR2 SVGEGT. The CDR3 region has the DNA TGTGCCAGCAGTTATGGGGGGTCGGGCACTGAAGCTTTCTTT. As protein: CASSYGGSGTEAFF.

This clonotype has ten or more counts. The rearrangement uses TRBV27 and TRBJ1-2; TRBD1 aligns across 9 bases. J lost 1 base, V lost 6 bases, and 6 bases had no gene match. The CDR3 covers 15 residues. Per the germline V gene, CDR1 is MNHEY and CDR2 is SMNVEV (reference sequence). Here the CDR3 reads CASSPTGGDNYGYTF. CDR3 DNA: TGTGCCAGCAGCCCTACAGGGGGCGATAACTATGGCTACACCTTC.